This is a list of T cell receptor beta chains from one sample in a study of blood T cell repertoires in COVID-19. Some clones are missing from TCRdb's copy, which holds only in-frame ones; the method was immunoSEQ multiplex PCR. In the table there are a few hundred thousand clones, about 91% of which are singletons. The sequenced material came from PBMCs or T cells enriched from blood (not recorded which). The receptors here all came from a woman between 40 and 50 years old who had recovered from COVID-19. Both conserved end residues are part of each CDR3. The D gene is left open where the match is weak. Clone size is stated in some rows and not others, as once, few, many or a class when expanded.

d_gene: .; v_gene: TRBV6-2/TRBV6-3; abundance: .; len: 17; CDR3aa: CASSYSFGGHTGQPQHF
d_gene: .; v_gene: TRBV5-4; abundance: .; len: 15; CDR3aa: CASSLARNWVSPLHF
d_gene: .; v_gene: TRBV19; abundance: .; len: 15; CDR3aa: CASTPRDSSSYEQYF
d_gene: .; v_gene: TRBV4-2; abundance: .; len: 18; CDR3aa: CASSPGTETGSLTDTQYF
d_gene: .; v_gene: TRBV5-1; abundance: .; len: 14; CDR3aa: CASSLADRNTEAFF
d_gene: TRBD2; v_gene: TRBV4-3; abundance: .; len: 22; CDR3aa: CASSQQVIGGLASSGSYNEQFF
d_gene: .; v_gene: TRBV3-1/TRBV3-2; abundance: .; len: 14; CDR3aa: CASSPPTAEETQYF
d_gene: TRBD2; v_gene: TRBV7-3; abundance: once; len: 18; CDR3aa: CASSLSALAGSGANVLTF
d_gene: TRBD1; v_gene: TRBV27; abundance: .; len: 15; CDR3aa: CASSPPGQLTDTQYF
d_gene: .; v_gene: TRBV27; abundance: .; len: 14; CDR3aa: CASTPLAVSGEQYF
d_gene: TRBD1; v_gene: TRBV25-1; abundance: .; len: 14; CDR3aa: CASIGQDRSYEQYF
d_gene: TRBD2; v_gene: TRBV28; abundance: once; len: 15; CDR3aa: CASSLHSGGPGEQFF
d_gene: .; v_gene: TRBV6-6; abundance: .; len: 13; CDR3aa: CASSLQGNYGYTF
d_gene: .; v_gene: TRBV6-4; abundance: .; len: 15; CDR3aa: CASSGQPSSYNEQFF
d_gene: .; v_gene: TRBV5-1; abundance: .; len: 15; CDR3aa: CASSLDGPPGNEQFF
d_gene: .; v_gene: TRBV21-1; abundance: .; len: 18; CDR3aa: CASSTGTSGGTSTDTQYF
d_gene: .; v_gene: TRBV5-6; abundance: .; len: 16; CDR3aa: CASSNSVWAALREQYF
d_gene: TRBD1; v_gene: TRBV2; abundance: .; len: 13; CDR3aa: CASSSGQAVTQHF
d_gene: TRBD1; v_gene: TRBV5-1; abundance: .; len: 17; CDR3aa: CASSLVQGAEYQETQYF
d_gene: TRBD2; v_gene: TRBV7-9; abundance: .; len: 15; CDR3aa: CASSLELAGDYEQYF
d_gene: .; v_gene: TRBV5-1; abundance: .; len: 12; CDR3aa: CASSFTGYGYTF
d_gene: .; v_gene: TRBV5-6; abundance: .; len: 14; CDR3aa: CASSLSHPGNEQFF
d_gene: .; v_gene: TRBV3-1/TRBV3-2; abundance: .; len: 18; CDR3aa: CASSQDLLRRGNQETQYF
d_gene: .; v_gene: TRBV27; abundance: .; len: 14; CDR3aa: CASSLGPKNQPQHF
d_gene: .; v_gene: TRBV15; abundance: .; len: 15; CDR3aa: CATSRDIQSTGELFF
d_gene: .; v_gene: TRBV7-3; abundance: .; len: 14; CDR3aa: CASSPQPGTDTQYF